One and the same sample provided the 23 T cell receptor beta chains below, sequenced in a study of T cell responses to AZD1222 COVID-19 vaccine. Clones were read by immunoSEQ multiplex PCR, and TCRdb kept only the in-frame ones, dropping some. The repertoire holds about 140,000 clones, with roughly nine tenths as singletons. This sample comprised peripheral blood, obtained on day 0 of AZD1222 vaccination. The source of these receptors is an adult in good health.

The genes are TRBV4-2 and TRBJ2-7; 7 nucleotides match TRBD1. CDR1 is LGHNA and CDR2 is YNFKEQ in the germline V gene. The CDR3 sequence is 15 residues long. Trimming removed 1 base from V and 3 bases from J; junction bases left unmatched: 6. CDR3 region: CASSQAGTANYEQYF. DNA for the CDR3: TGTGCCAGCAGCCAAGCCGGGACAGCCAACTACGAGCAGTACTTC.

V and J are TRBV9 and TRBJ2-3; TRBD2 matches 13 bases. The CDR3 runs 16 residues. CDR1 is SGDLS, CDR2 YYNGEE, per germline. V lost 2 bases to trimming and J lost 2 bases; unmatched junction nucleotides: 2. The CDR3 coding sequence is TGTGCCAGCAGCGTGGGACTAGCGGGACCCACAGATACGCAGTATTTT. It codes for CASSVGLAGPTDTQYF.

The chain recombines TRBV7-2 with TRBJ1-2; no clear D gene. Germline V lookup: CDR1 SGHTA, CDR2 FQGNSA. Trimming stripped 4 bases from V and 4 bases from J, with 13 bases between. The CDR3 consists of 14 residues. The CDR3 bases are TGTGCCAGCAGCTCGGACTCAAGGAGCTATGGCTACACCTTC. Encoded protein: CASSSDSRSYGYTF.

CDR3 DNA sequence: TGTGCCAGCAGTGAGCGGCGGGGGTCGGGGCAGCCCCAGCATTTT. The encoded protein is CASSERRGSGQPQHF. This chain links TRBV6-1 with TRBJ1-5; D perhaps matches TRBD1 (5 bases). The germline V and J ends were trimmed by 3 bases and 7 bases, with 16 bases remaining between them. This CDR3 is built from 15 residues. The germline CDR1 and CDR2 sequences are MNHNS and SASEGT.

V and J are TRBV4-3 and TRBJ2-5; D may match TRBD1 or TRBD2 (6 bases each). The CDR3 is made up of 16 amino acids. Germline CDR1 is LGHNA and CDR2 is YSLEER. The germline V and J ends were trimmed by 0 bases and 6 bases, with 17 bases remaining between them. In DNA form, the CDR3 reads TGCGCCAGCAGCCAAGATAGGAAGGGGGGTGATAAGACCCAGTACTTC. This encodes CASSQDRKGGDKTQYF.

The gene calls are TRBV19 and TRBJ1-1; D unresolved. The CDR3 has 13 residues. Germline CDR1 reads LNHDA; CDR2 reads SQIVND (reference sequence). V was clipped by 3 bases and J by 6 bases, with 11 bases between them. The CDR3 region has the DNA TGTGCCAGTAGTATCGGCGGGTACGCTGAAGCTTTCTTT. Translating it yields CASSIGGYAEAFF.

The rearrangement uses TRBV3-1 (or the pseudogene TRBV3-2) and TRBJ2-4; D gene ambiguous. Looked up from germline, CDR1 is LGHDT and CDR2 is YNNKEL (reference sequence). V was shortened by 4 bases and J by 1 base, with 5 bases between the two germline ends. The CDR3 sequence is 13 residues long. The CDR3 DNA follows: TGTGCCAGCAGCCTCAGCGCCAAAAACATTCAGTACTTC. Its protein is CASSLSAKNIQYF.

In this sample, this clone turned up once. The chain couples TRBV7-9 to TRBJ2-7; weak D call: TRBD2 (6 bases). The germline V gene encodes CDR1 SEHNR and CDR2 FQNEAQ (reference sequence). V was clipped by 4 bases and J by 3 bases, with 19 bases between them. The CDR3 sequence is 16 residues long. DNA of the CDR3: TGTGCCAGCAGCTCCCGCGGTGGAGGGCCCAACTACGAGCAGTACTTC. It encodes CASSSRGGGPNYEQYF.

This chain links TRBV6-2 or TRBV6-3 with TRBJ2-7, with 8 nucleotides matching TRBD1. The CDR3 has 15 residues. Germline V CDR1 and CDR2: MNHEY, SVGEGT. V dropped 5 bases and J dropped 2; count of bases not matched to a gene: 8. CDR3 sequence: CASSADRVGPYEQYF. CDR3 DNA: TGTGCCAGCAGTGCGGACAGGGTGGGGCCCTACGAGCAGTACTTC.

The chain carries TRBV28 and TRBJ1-4; D unclear. Germline V gene sequence: CDR1 MDHEN, CDR2 SYDVKM. V was shortened by 2 bases and J by 3 bases, with 10 bases between the two germline ends. The CDR3 totals 15 residues. The CDR3 bases are TGTGCCAGCAGTTTAGTAGCCGGATCTAATGAAAAACTGTTTTTT. It yields the protein CASSLVAGSNEKLFF.

The chain carries TRBV9 and TRBJ2-2; D ambiguous. Germline V lookup: CDR1 SGDLS, CDR2 YYNGEE. This CDR3 has 12 amino acids. Trimming removed 4 bases at V and 2 bases at J, with 3 bases between. Written as DNA, the CDR3 is TGTGCCAGCAGCCCAAACACCGGGGAGCTGTTTTTT. It is translated as CASSPNTGELFF.

The chain links TRBV3-1 (or the pseudogene TRBV3-2) to TRBJ2-1; tentatively, D is TRBD1 (5 bases). V was cut by 1 base and J by 6 bases, with 19 bases left in between. CDR1 LGHDT and CDR2 YNNKEL come from the germline V gene (reference sequence). This CDR3 region has 17 residues. In nucleotides, the CDR3 is TGTGCCAGCAGCCAAGTAGGCGGAAGGGGTAGGGTCAATGAGCAGTTCTTC. It specifies CASSQVGGRGRVNEQFF.

The chain is built from TRBV1 and TRBJ2-6; the listed D gene, TRBD1, was not tested against the DNA. TRBV1 constitutes a pseudogene. This CDR3 comprises 23 residues. Here the CDR3 reads CTSSQSEGQGPQRPPSGANVLTF. The CDR3, as DNA: TGCACCAGCAGCCAATCCGAAGGACAGGGTCCCCAGCGGCCCCCATCTGGGGCCAACGTCCTGACTTTC.

This sequence joins TRBV11-2 and TRBJ2-7; 11 positions agree with TRBD2. Germline V gene data show CDR1 as SGHAT and CDR2 as FQNNGV. The V segment lost 3 bases and the J segment 2 bases; nucleotides outside the gene matches: 6. The CDR3 covers 16 residues. CDR3 amino acids: CASSFFGTSGAYEQYF. As DNA, the CDR3 is TGTGCCAGCAGCTTTTTCGGGACTAGCGGCGCCTACGAGCAGTACTTC.

The CDR3 is CAISENVLQNTEAFF. CDR3 nucleotides: TGTGCCATCAGTGAGAATGTATTACAGAACACTGAAGCTTTCTTT. The chain carries TRBV10-3 and TRBJ1-1, with D unresolved. V was clipped by 2 bases and J by 1 base, with 11 bases between them. CDR3 length: 15 residues. Per the germline V gene, CDR1 is ENHRY and CDR2 is SYGVKD.

The chain links TRBV6-5 to TRBJ2-5; D may be TRBD2 (6 bases). Germline V gene sequence: CDR1 MNHEY, CDR2 SVGAGI. The CDR3 has 14 amino acids. V was clipped by 0 bases and J by 7 bases, with 12 bases between them. CDR3 bases: TGTGCCAGCAGTTACTCTCGAACCGGGGGGACCCAGTACTTC. This codes for CASSYSRTGGTQYF.

This sequence joins TRBV27 and TRBJ1-2; maybe TRBD1 (6 bases). The CDR3 loop spans 13 amino acids. Germline V lookup: CDR1 MNHEY, CDR2 SMNVEV (reference sequence). Trimming took off 2 bases at V and 2 bases at J, with 6 bases between the two ends. Written as DNA, the CDR3 is TGTGCCAGCAGTTTACAGGGGAACTATGGCTACACCTTC. Translated: CASSLQGNYGYTF.

The V call is TRBV7-2, the J call TRBJ2-5, with a weak D call TRBD2 (6 bases). Between the trimmed V and J ends, which lost 5 bases and 1 base, there was a span of 14 bases. Germline loops: CDR1 SGHTA, CDR2 FQGNSA. This CDR3 region has 15 residues. The chain's CDR3 is CASSREWGSQETQYF. The DNA of the CDR3 is TGTGCCAGCAGCCGGGAGTGGGGGAGCCAAGAGACCCAGTACTTC.

The gene calls are TRBV5-1 and TRBJ2-3; D possibly corresponds to TRBD2 (5 bases). CDR3 length: 16 residues. V lost 1 base to trimming and J lost 3 bases, with 15 bases between them. Germline CDR1 and CDR2: SGHRS and YFSETQ. The CDR3 nucleotides read TGCGCCAGCAGCTTGTCCACGGGATACGGGACAGATACGCAGTATTTT. It is translated as CASSLSTGYGTDTQYF.

V is TRBV6-2 or TRBV6-3 and J is TRBJ1-1, with 10 nucleotides matching TRBD1. The V segment lost 1 base and the J segment 3 bases; nucleotides outside the gene matches: 11. CDR1 and CDR2 from the germline V gene are MNHEY and SVGEGT. The CDR3 has 18 amino acids. The CDR3 spells CASSYLLPGQGPDTEAFF. The DNA of the CDR3 is TGTGCCAGCAGTTACTTATTACCGGGACAGGGGCCTGACACTGAAGCTTTCTTT.

The genes are TRBV4-3 and TRBJ1-2, with D unclear. Trimming removed 0 bases at V and 4 bases at J, with 18 bases between. The germline CDR1 and CDR2 sequences are LGHNA and YSLEER. The CDR3 sequence is 17 residues long. The CDR3 coding sequence is TGCGCCAGCAGCCAAGATCAGTATGTGACGATGGTCTATGGCTACACCTTC. It yields the protein CASSQDQYVTMVYGYTF.

The rearrangement uses TRBV11-2 and TRBJ2-7, with TRBD2 as a possible D gene (5 bases). This CDR3 is built from 16 residues. V lost 1 base, J lost 3 bases, and 16 bases lay in between. CDR1 is SGHAT, CDR2 FQNNGV, per germline. CDR3 in amino acids: CASSLGVGRSLYEQYF. The CDR3, as DNA: TGTGCCAGCAGCTTAGGGGTGGGGAGATCGCTCTACGAGCAGTACTTC.

This clone was seen a single time. The chain is built from TRBV24-1 and TRBJ2-1; TRBD1 might be the D (6 bases). CDR3 size: 16 residues. Between the trimmed V and J ends, which lost 3 bases and 7 bases, there was a span of 18 bases. Germline loops: CDR1 KGHDR, CDR2 SFDVKD. CDR3 sequence: CATSDPSAGVRNEQFF. As DNA, the CDR3 is TGTGCCACCAGTGATCCCTCGGCAGGGGTGAGGAATGAGCAGTTCTTC.